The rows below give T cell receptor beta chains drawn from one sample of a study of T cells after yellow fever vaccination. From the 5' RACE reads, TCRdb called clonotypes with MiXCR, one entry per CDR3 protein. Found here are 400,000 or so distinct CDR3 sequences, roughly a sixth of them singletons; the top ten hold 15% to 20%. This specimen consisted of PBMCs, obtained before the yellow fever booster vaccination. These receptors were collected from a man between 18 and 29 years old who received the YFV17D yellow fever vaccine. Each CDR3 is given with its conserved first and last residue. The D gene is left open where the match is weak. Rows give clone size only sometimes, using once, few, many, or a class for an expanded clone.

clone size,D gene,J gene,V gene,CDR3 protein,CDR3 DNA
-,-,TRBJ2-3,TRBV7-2,CASSERWDNTQYF,TGTGCCAGCAGCGAACGGTGGGATAATACGCAGTATTTT
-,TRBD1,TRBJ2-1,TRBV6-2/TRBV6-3,CASSYARGRMDEQFF,TGTGCCAGCAGTTACGCCAGGGGGCGAATGGATGAGCAGTTCTTC
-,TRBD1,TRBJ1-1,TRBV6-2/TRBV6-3,CASRPWTGLDEAFF,TGTGCCAGCAGGCCCTGGACAGGACTAGATGAAGCTTTCTTT
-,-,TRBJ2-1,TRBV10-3,CAISESNGGPPKQFF,TGTGCCATCAGTGAGTCGAATGGAGGGCCCCCAAAGCAGTTCTTC
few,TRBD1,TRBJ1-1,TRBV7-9,CASSFRTGGYLNTEAFF,TGTGCCAGCAGCTTCCGGACAGGAGGTTACCTGAACACTGAAGCTTTCTTT
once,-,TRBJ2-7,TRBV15,CATSRAAATYEQYF,TGTGCCACCAGCAGAGCTGCCGCTACCTACGAGCAGTACTTC
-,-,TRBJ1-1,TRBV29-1,CSVSENTEAFF,TGCAGCGTTTCTGAGAACACTGAAGCTTTCTTT
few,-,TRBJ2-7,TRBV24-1,CATSGDQPRSSYEQYF,TGTGCCACCAGTGGGGATCAACCCAGAAGCTCCTACGAGCAGTACTTC
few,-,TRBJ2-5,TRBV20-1,CSAHIGVAFGTQYF,TGCAGTGCACATATCGGAGTAGCGTTTGGGACCCAGTACTTC
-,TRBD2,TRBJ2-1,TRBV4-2,CASSQGPSGGARDEQFF,TGTGCCAGCAGCCAAGGCCCTAGCGGGGGGGCCAGGGATGAGCAGTTCTTC
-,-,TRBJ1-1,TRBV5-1,CASSPPGAFLRRVF,TGCGCCAGCAGCCCCCCGGGGGCGTTCCTGCGGCGGGTCTTT
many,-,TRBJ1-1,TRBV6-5,CASSETGPTEAFF,TGTGCCAGCAGTGAAACCGGGCCTACTGAAGCTTTCTTT
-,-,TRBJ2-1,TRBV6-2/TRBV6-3,CASSYWGENYNEQFF,TGTGCCAGCAGTTACTGGGGGGAGAATTACAATGAGCAGTTCTTC
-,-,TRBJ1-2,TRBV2,CASRAGGARGYTF,TGTGCCAGCAGAGCGGGGGGGGCACGTGGCTACACCTTC
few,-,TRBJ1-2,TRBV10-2,CASSEAGAWGYTF,TGCGCCAGCAGTGAGGCAGGCGCGTGGGGCTACACCTTC
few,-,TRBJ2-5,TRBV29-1,CSVVGWEETQYF,TGCAGCGTGGTGGGGTGGGAGGAGACCCAGTACTTC
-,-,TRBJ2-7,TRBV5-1,CASSLDGDEQYF,TGCGCCAGCAGCTTGGATGGAGACGAGCAGTACTTC
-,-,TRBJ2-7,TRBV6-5,CASSAPGLEQYF,TGTGCCAGCAGTGCCCCCGGGCTCGAGCAGTACTTC
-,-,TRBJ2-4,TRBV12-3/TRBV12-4,CASSIYRAPAKNIQYF,TGTGCCAGCAGTATCTACAGGGCGCCAGCCAAAAACATTCAGTACTTC
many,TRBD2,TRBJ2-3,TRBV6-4,CASSASGGSTDTQYF,TGTGCCAGCAGTGCCAGCGGGGGTTCCACAGATACGCAGTATTTT
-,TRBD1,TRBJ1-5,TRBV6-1,CASSEAGRGQPQHF,TGTGCCAGCAGTGAAGCGGGCAGGGGGCAGCCCCAGCATTTT
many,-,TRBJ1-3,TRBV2,CASSSGSGNTIYF,TGTGCCAGCAGCTCGGGCTCTGGAAACACCATATATTTT
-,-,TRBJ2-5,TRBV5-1,CASRGVWGQQETQYF,TGCGCCAGCCGCGGCGTTTGGGGGCAGCAAGAGACCCAGTACTTC
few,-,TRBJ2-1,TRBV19,CASSPGVSSYNEQFF,TGTGCCAGTAGTCCGGGGGTTAGCTCCTACAATGAGCAGTTCTTC
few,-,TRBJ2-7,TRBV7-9,CASSFRTASYEQYF,TGTGCCAGCAGCTTTCGGACAGCTAGCTACGAGCAGTACTTC
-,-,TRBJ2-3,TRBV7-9,CASSSSRSTDTQYF,TGTGCCAGCAGCTCGAGCAGGAGCACAGATACGCAGTATTTT
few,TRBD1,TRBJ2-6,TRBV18,CASSPPGQGGSSGANVLTF,TGTGCCAGCTCACCGCCGGGACAGGGGGGTTCCTCTGGGGCCAACGTCCTGACTTTC
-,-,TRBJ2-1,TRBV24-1,CATQEGPGEQFF,TGTGCCACCCAGGAGGGGCCCGGTGAGCAGTTCTTC
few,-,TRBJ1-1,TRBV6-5,CAGKTTAEAFF,TGTGCCGGCAAGACGACCGCTGAAGCTTTCTTT
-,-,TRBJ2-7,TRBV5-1,CATSTGTSHEQYF,TGCGCTACTTCAACGGGAACCTCCCACGAGCAGTACTTC
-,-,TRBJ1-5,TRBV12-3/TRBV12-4,CASSFGGWCNQPQHF,TGTGCCAGCAGTTTTGGGGGTTGGTGCAATCAGCCCCAGCATTTT
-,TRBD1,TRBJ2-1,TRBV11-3,CASSGRGGQGIEQFF,TGTGCCAGCAGCGGGAGAGGGGGACAGGGTATTGAGCAGTTCTTC
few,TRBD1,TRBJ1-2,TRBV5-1,CASSDRDRERYGYTF,TGCGCCAGCAGCGACCGGGACAGGGAAAGATATGGCTACACCTTC
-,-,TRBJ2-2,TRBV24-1,CATGENTGELFF,TGTGCCACCGGAGAGAACACCGGGGAGCTGTTTTTT
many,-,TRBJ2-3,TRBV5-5,CASSLEYFADTQYF,TGTGCCAGCAGCTTGGAATATTTCGCAGATACGCAGTATTTT
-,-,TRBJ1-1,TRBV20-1,CSARGEENTEAFF,TGCAGTGCTAGAGGGGAGGAGAACACTGAAGCTTTCTTT
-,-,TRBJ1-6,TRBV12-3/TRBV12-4,CASTPAGRAWNSPLHF,TGTGCCAGCACTCCCGCGGGCAGGGCGTGGAATTCACCCCTCCACTTT
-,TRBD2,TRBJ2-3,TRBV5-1,CASSSSGGAITDTQYF,TGCGCCAGCAGCTCCAGCGGGGGGGCCATCACAGATACGCAGTATTTT
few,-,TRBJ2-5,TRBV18,CASSPRGGDQETQYF,TGTGCCAGCTCACCACGGGGCGGAGACCAAGAGACCCAGTACTTC
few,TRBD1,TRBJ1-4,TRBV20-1,CSAPSRTGVDEKLFF,TGCAGTGCACCCTCCAGGACAGGGGTTGATGAAAAACTGTTTTTT
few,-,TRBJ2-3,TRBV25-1,CASSEYRVPGGDTQYF,TGTGCCAGCAGTGAATATAGGGTCCCAGGAGGGGATACGCAGTATTTT
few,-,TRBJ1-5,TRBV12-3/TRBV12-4,CASSQDTLGHQPQHF,TGTGCCAGCAGTCAAGACACCCTTGGGCATCAGCCCCAGCATTTT
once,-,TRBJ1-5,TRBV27,CASSPLSGPAGNQPQHF,TGTGCCAGCAGCCCTCTTTCCGGCCCGGCAGGGAATCAGCCCCAGCATTTT
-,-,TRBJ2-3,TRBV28,CASSPPLLLGGRTDTQYF,TGTGCCAGCAGTCCACCCCTTTTATTGGGGGGGCGAACAGATACGCAGTATTTT
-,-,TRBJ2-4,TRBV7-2,CASSLDPAKNIQYF,TGTGCCAGCAGCTTAGATCCAGCCAAAAACATTCAGTACTTC
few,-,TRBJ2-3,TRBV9,CASSGTSQDTQYF,TGTGCCAGCAGCGGGACATCGCAGGATACGCAGTATTTT
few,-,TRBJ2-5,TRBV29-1,CSVEEEGRETQYF,TGCAGCGTTGAAGAGGAGGGGCGAGAGACCCAGTACTTC
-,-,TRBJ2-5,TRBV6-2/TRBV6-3,CASSFTNLGTQYF,TGTGCCAGCAGTTTTACAAACTTGGGGACCCAGTACTTC
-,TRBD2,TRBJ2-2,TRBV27,CASKGSGGASTGELFF,TGTGCCAGCAAAGGTAGCGGGGGGGCCAGCACCGGGGAGCTGTTTTTT
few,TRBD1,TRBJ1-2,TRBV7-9,CASSLRSQGDGYTF,TGTGCCAGCAGCTTAAGGTCCCAGGGGGACGGCTACACCTTC
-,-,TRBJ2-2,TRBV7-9,CASSLIQVTGELFF,TGTGCCAGCAGCTTAATCCAGGTCACCGGGGAGCTGTTTTTT
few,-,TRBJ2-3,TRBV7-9,CASSLPQASTDTQYF,TGTGCCAGCAGCTTACCCCAGGCTAGCACAGATACGCAGTATTTT
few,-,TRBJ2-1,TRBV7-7,CASSSGIRNEQFF,TGTGCCAGCAGCTCAGGGATTAGGAATGAGCAGTTCTTC
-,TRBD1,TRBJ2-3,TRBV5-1,CASSPDRTGPSTDTQYF,TGCGCCAGCAGCCCGGATAGGACAGGGCCGAGCACAGATACGCAGTATTTT
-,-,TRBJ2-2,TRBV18,CASSPPRGGATTGELFF,TGTGCCAGCTCACCCCCCCGCGGAGGGGCGACCACCGGGGAGCTGTTTTTT
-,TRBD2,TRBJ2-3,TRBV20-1,CSATLAGGLTQYF,TGCAGTGCTACACTAGCGGGGGGCCTAACGCAGTATTTT
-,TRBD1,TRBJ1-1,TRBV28,CASFIGTGNTEAFF,TGTGCCAGTTTCATTGGGACAGGAAACACTGAAGCTTTCTTT
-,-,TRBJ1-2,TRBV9,CASSVVAGLAFGYTF,TGTGCCAGCAGCGTAGTTGCAGGGCTGGCGTTTGGCTACACCTTC
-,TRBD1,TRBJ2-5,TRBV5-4,CASSLPGQSSATQYF,TGTGCCAGCAGCTTGCCGGGACAGTCTTCAGCGACCCAGTACTTC